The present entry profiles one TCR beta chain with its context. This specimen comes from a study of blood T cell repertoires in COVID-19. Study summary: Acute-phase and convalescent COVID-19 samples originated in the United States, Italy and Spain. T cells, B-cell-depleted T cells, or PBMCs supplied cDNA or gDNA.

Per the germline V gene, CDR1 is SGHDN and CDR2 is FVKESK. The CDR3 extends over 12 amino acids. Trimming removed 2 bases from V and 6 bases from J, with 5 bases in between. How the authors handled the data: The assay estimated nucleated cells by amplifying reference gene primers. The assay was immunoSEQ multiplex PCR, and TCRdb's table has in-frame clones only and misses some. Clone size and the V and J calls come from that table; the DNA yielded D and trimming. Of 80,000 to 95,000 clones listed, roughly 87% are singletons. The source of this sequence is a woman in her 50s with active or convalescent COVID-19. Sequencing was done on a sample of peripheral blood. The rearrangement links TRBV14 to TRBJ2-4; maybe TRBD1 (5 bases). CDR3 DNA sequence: TGTGCCAGCAGCCAACAGGGAAACATTCAGTACTTC. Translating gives CASSQQGNIQYF.